Listed here are 30 T cell receptor beta chains from one sample, sequenced in a study of control samples from healthy donors and cancer patients. Sequenced by immunoSEQ multiplex PCR; TCRdb stores in-frame clones only, minus some. The sample yields over 75,000 clones, 82% seen once. Sequencing was carried out using blood. The receptor set was obtained from a man aged 55 to 70 in good health.

The V gene is TRBV30, the J gene TRBJ1-2; the D gene is possibly TRBD1 (6 bases). From germline, CDR1 is GTSNPN and CDR2 SVGIG (reference sequence). The CDR3 has 13 amino acids. Between the trimmed V and J ends, which lost 3 bases and 8 bases, there was a span of 16 bases. The CDR3 region is CAWRAVGQPGYTF. CDR3 in DNA: TGTGCCTGGAGAGCGGTAGGACAGCCGGGCTACACCTTC.

V gene TRBV15 combines with J gene TRBJ2-1; a possible D gene is TRBD2 (6 bases). V was clipped by 0 bases and J by 8 bases, with 17 bases between them. CDR1 and CDR2 from the germline V gene are LNHNV and YYDKDF (reference sequence). The CDR3 covers 16 residues. This CDR3 is CATSRDLARGADEQFF. The CDR3 DNA reads as TGTGCCACCAGCAGAGATCTAGCGCGGGGCGCCGATGAGCAGTTCTTC.

This clone was found once. The chain carries TRBV3-1 (or the pseudogene TRBV3-2) and TRBJ2-2; TRBD1 matches at 8 bases. CDR3 size: 14 residues. Unmatched junction bases numbered 5, after V lost 6 bases and J lost 5 bases. Germline values: CDR1 LGHDT, CDR2 YNNKEL (reference sequence). This chain's CDR3 is CASSRTGRTGELFF. In DNA, the CDR3 is TGTGCCAGCAGTCGGACAGGGCGGACCGGGGAGCTGTTTTTT.

The genes are TRBV7-9 and TRBJ1-5; D is perhaps TRBD1 (5 bases). This CDR3 spans 15 amino acids. The V end was cut by 5 bases, the J end by 3 bases, with 14 bases between. Per the germline V gene, CDR1 is SEHNR and CDR2 is FQNEAQ (reference sequence). CDR3 sequence (DNA): TGTGCCAGCAGCCCCAATCCGGGACCCAATCAGCCCCAGCATTTT. This gives the protein CASSPNPGPNQPQHF.

The V and J genes are TRBV11-3 and TRBJ1-1; no reliable D call. The germline V gene encodes CDR1 SGHNT and CDR2 YENEEA. CDR3 length: 10 amino acids. Trimming stripped 5 bases from V and 11 bases from J, with 9 bases between. The CDR3 region is CASSPGEAFF. CDR3 DNA: TGTGCCAGCAGCCCCGGAGAGGCTTTCTTT.

The chain has TRBV19 and TRBJ1-1; TRBD1 matches at 8 bases. The CDR3 contains 14 residues. The J segment lost 3 bases and the V segment lost 4 bases, leaving 4 bases of the junction unmatched. Germline CDR1 LNHDA, CDR2 SQIVND (reference sequence). The CDR3 nucleotides are TGTGCCAGTAGTAGCGGGACAGGATACACTGAAGCTTTCTTT. Its protein product is CASSSGTGYTEAFF.

This clone came up a few times. The same CDR3 arises from other DNA sequences in this sample as well. The chain joins TRBV30 to TRBJ1-5; possibly TRBD1 for D (5 bases). There are 13 residues in the CDR3. From germline, CDR1 is GTSNPN and CDR2 SVGIG (reference sequence). V lost 1 base to trimming and J lost 6 bases, with 10 bases between them. For the CDR3, the DNA is TGTGCCTGGAGTGGGGGGGAAGGTCAGCCCCAGCATTTT. Protein product: CAWSGGEGQPQHF.

The V and J genes are TRBV14 and TRBJ2-1; 14 bases align to TRBD2. Germline values: CDR1 SGHDN, CDR2 FVKESK. CDR3 length equals 16 residues. J was trimmed by 6 bases and V by 3 bases; bases with no gene match: 4. CDR3 DNA sequence: TGTGCCAGCAGCCACGGACTAGCGGGGGGCCTCAATGAGCAGTTCTTC. Protein product: CASSHGLAGGLNEQFF.

This chain links TRBV27 with TRBJ1-1; unclear D gene. Germline CDR1 reads MNHEY; CDR2 reads SMNVEV (reference sequence). V was trimmed by 8 bases and J by 3 bases, leaving 19 bases between them. This CDR3 contains 15 residues. CDR3 sequence (DNA): TGTGCCAGCGGCCGGGGAGGGTGGGGAGACACTGAAGCTTTCTTT. It is translated as CASGRGGWGDTEAFF.

This clone was counted a single time. The chain is built from TRBV11-2 and TRBJ1-1; D remains ambiguous. The CDR3 totals 15 residues. Deletions cut 0 bases from V and 3 bases from J, with 11 bases between. Germline assignment: CDR1 SGHAT and CDR2 FQNNGV. The CDR3 coding sequence is TGTGCCAGCAGCTTAGATTGGAACAGAGACACTGAAGCTTTCTTT. Translating gives CASSLDWNRDTEAFF.

Concerning this clone itself: The sample contains more than one DNA sequence encoding this CDR3. This sequence joins TRBV10-1 and TRBJ2-5; D unresolved. Germline V gene lookup returns CDR1 WNHNN and CDR2 SYGVQD (reference sequence). The CDR3 sequence is 12 residues long. The ends were cut back, 3 bases at V and 1 base at J, with 3 bases in the middle. CDR3 protein: CASSDRQETQYF. CDR3 DNA sequence: TGCGCCAGCAGTGACCGCCAAGAGACCCAGTACTTC.

V and J are TRBV5-1 and TRBJ1-4, with D uncertain. V lost 0 bases and J 3 bases, leaving 9 bases between the germline ends. From germline, CDR1 is SGHRS and CDR2 YFSETQ. There are 15 residues in the CDR3. The DNA for the CDR3 is TGCGCCAGCAGCTTGGCCTCGGTGGCTAATGAAAAACTGTTTTTT. Amino acid sequence: CASSLASVANEKLFF.

The chain joins TRBV12-3 or TRBV12-4 to TRBJ1-1; unclear D gene. This CDR3 contains 12 residues. V was cut by 3 bases and J by 4 bases, with 6 bases left in between. Written as DNA, the CDR3 is TGTGCCAGCAGTTTCTTTCCCACTGAAGCTTTCTTT. Translation gives CASSFFPTEAFF.

The V gene is TRBV28, the J gene TRBJ1-5; the match to TRBD1 covers 10 bases. The trim removed 6 bases at V and 7 bases at J, leaving 9 bases unmatched. Germline CDR1 is MDHEN and CDR2 is SYDVKM. CDR3 length: 15 amino acids. Here the CDR3 DNA reads TGTGCCAGCAGGCGGACAGGGGGTTTTGAACAGCCCCAGCATTTT. Protein sequence: CASRRTGGFEQPQHF. Combining the CDR3 with reference TRBV28 and TRBJ1-5 gives the whole variable domain DVKVTQSSRYLVKRTGEKVFLECVQDMDHENMFWYRQDPGLGLRLIYFSYDVKMKEKGDIPEGYSVSREKKERFSLILESASTNQTSMYLCASRRTGGFEQPQHFGDGTRLSIL.

For this clone: Within the sample, other DNA sequences also encode this same CDR3. The rearrangement joins TRBV5-1 to TRBJ2-5; D is possibly TRBD1 (6 bases). This CDR3 has 13 residues. V lost 4 bases and J lost 5, with 12 bases in between. Per germline, CDR1 SGHRS and CDR2 YFSETQ. CDR3 sequence reads: CASSIQRGETQYF. DNA for the CDR3: TGCGCCAGCAGCATACAGAGGGGGGAGACCCAGTACTTC. Looking up the rest from reference TRBV5-1 and TRBJ2-5 gives the full variable domain: KAGVTQTPRYLIKTRGQQVTLSCSPISGHRSVSWYQQTPGQGLQFLFEYFSETQRNKGNFPGRFSGRQFSNSRSEMNVSTLELGDSALYLCASSIQRGETQYFGPGTRLLVL.

The rearrangement links TRBV5-1 to TRBJ2-3; D gene ambiguous. Trimming stripped 2 bases from V and 3 bases from J, with 13 bases between. The CDR3 has 15 amino acids. In germline, CDR1 is SGHRS, CDR2 YFSETQ. The CDR3 nucleotides are TGCGCCAGCAGCTTCGGAAACCAGAGGACAGATACGCAGTATTTT. It codes for CASSFGNQRTDTQYF.

This chain links TRBV2 with TRBJ2-5; D ambiguous. Germline assignment: CDR1 SNHLY and CDR2 FYNNEI. V was trimmed by 5 bases and J by 0 bases, leaving 19 bases between them. This CDR3 has 17 residues. CDR3 residues: CASSPGPLPGNQETQYF. CDR3 sequence (DNA): TGTGCCAGCAGTCCCGGGCCCCTCCCTGGGAACCAAGAGACCCAGTACTTC.

The rearrangement joins TRBV7-6 to TRBJ1-1; TRBD1 is a possible D gene (5 bases). The CDR3 runs 17 residues. Germline V gene sequence: CDR1 SGHVS, CDR2 FNYEAQ. Deletions cut 0 bases from V and 0 bases from J, with 14 bases between. CDR3 protein: CASSLAAGGEMNTEAFF. CDR3 nucleotide sequence: TGTGCCAGCAGCTTAGCGGCGGGGGGGGAAATGAACACTGAAGCTTTCTTT.

In its sample, this clone was seen a few times. The chain uses TRBV3-1 (or the pseudogene TRBV3-2) and TRBJ1-6; 9 nucleotides line up with TRBD1. The J segment lost 10 bases and the V segment lost 4 bases, leaving 8 bases of the junction unmatched. The CDR3 has 15 amino acids. Germline V gene data show CDR1 as LGHDT and CDR2 as YNNKEL (reference sequence). DNA for the CDR3: TGTGCCAGCAGCCCGGACAGGGGAGGAAGGTCACCCCTCCACTTT. Amino acid sequence: CASSPDRGGRSPLHF.

The chain links TRBV24-1 to TRBJ2-7, with D possibly TRBD1 on 5 matching bases. V was cut by 9 bases and J by 2 bases, with 10 bases left in between. This CDR3 region has 12 residues. Germline CDR1 is KGHDR and CDR2 is SFDVKD. The CDR3 sequence: CATQDSAYEQYF. DNA of the CDR3: TGTGCCACCCAAGACAGTGCCTACGAGCAGTACTTC.

The count of this clone is one. The J gene is TRBJ1-6, the V gene TRBV28; D call uncertain. Germline CDR1 reads MDHEN; CDR2 reads SYDVKM. The ends were cut back, 7 bases at V and 4 bases at J, with 11 bases in the middle. CDR3 length equals 14 residues. CDR3 sequence (DNA): TGTGCCAGCACCCCCCCCGGTTATAATTCACCCCTCCACTTT. Translated, it gives CASTPPGYNSPLHF.

V and J are TRBV9 and TRBJ1-4; D gene unclear. CDR3 length equals 14 residues. V lost 2 bases to trimming and J lost 3 bases, with 8 bases between them. The germline V gene encodes CDR1 SGDLS and CDR2 YYNGEE. In nucleotides, the CDR3 is TGTGCCAGCAGCGTTCATCAGGCTAATGAAAAACTGTTTTTT. Translating it yields CASSVHQANEKLFF.

The chain couples TRBV10-3 to TRBJ1-5; TRBD1 aligns across 7 bases. The CDR3 runs 13 residues. CDR1 is ENHRY and CDR2 is SYGVKD in the germline V gene. V lost 11 bases, J lost 2 bases, and 6 bases stayed unmatched. The CDR3 sequence is CAAQGQGNQPQHF. The DNA of the CDR3 is TGTGCCGCACAGGGGCAGGGCAATCAGCCCCAGCATTTT.

Remarks on this clone: The conserved final phenylalanine or tryptophan is absent from the CDR3, which likely points to a read error. In DNA, the CDR3 is TGTGCCACCAGCAGAGAATCCGGGGGGGCTTATGGCTACACCCTC. Residues: CATSRESGGAYGYTL. This sequence joins TRBV15 and TRBJ1-2, with a tentative D call TRBD1 (6 bases). V was clipped by 0 bases and J by 5 bases, with 13 bases between them. Germline V gene data show CDR1 as LNHNV and CDR2 as YYDKDF (reference sequence). The CDR3 contains 15 residues.

The table lists this clone with a count of one. The rearrangement joins TRBV5-1 to TRBJ2-1; D is uncertain. V dropped 0 bases and J dropped 0 bases, with 4 bases sitting between them. The germline V gene has CDR1 SGHRS and CDR2 YFSETQ. The CDR3 has 14 amino acids. CDR3 residues: CASSLESSYNEQFF. Here the CDR3 DNA reads TGCGCCAGCAGCTTGGAGAGCTCCTACAATGAGCAGTTCTTC. The variable domain in full, with the rest retrieved from reference TRBV5-1 and TRBJ2-1, is KAGVTQTPRYLIKTRGQQVTLSCSPISGHRSVSWYQQTPGQGLQFLFEYFSETQRNKGNFPGRFSGRQFSNSRSEMNVSTLELGDSALYLCASSLESSYNEQFFGPGTRLTVL.

This clone has just one count. The rearrangement joins TRBV4-1 to TRBJ2-1; 11 bases match TRBD2. The CDR3 sequence is 15 residues long. V lost 6 bases and J lost 4; bases outside the gene matches: 5. CDR1 and CDR2 (germline): MGHRA, YSYEKL. The CDR3 DNA is TGCGCCAGCAGTAGCGGGAGGGCTAGGTACAATGAGCAGTTCTTC. This sequence encodes CASSSGRARYNEQFF.

The count of this clone is one. The chain combines TRBV7-6 with TRBJ2-5; weak D call: TRBD1 (5 bases). V shed 5 bases and J shed 5 bases, with 18 bases lying between them. The CDR3 runs to 15 residues. Looked up from germline, CDR1 is SGHVS and CDR2 is FNYEAQ. This CDR3 is CASSPTARPGETQYF. The CDR3 DNA is TGTGCCAGCAGCCCGACGGCGAGGCCAGGGGAGACCCAGTACTTC. Using reference TRBV7-6 and TRBJ2-5 for the parts outside the CDR3, the full variable domain is GAGVSQSPRYKVTKRGQDVALRCDPISGHVSLYWYRQALGQGPEFLTYFNYEAQQDKSGLPNDRFSAERPEGSISTLTIQRTEQRDSAMYRCASSPTARPGETQYFGPGTRLLVL.

This rearrangement joins TRBV6-1 to TRBJ2-7, with D uncertain. Between the trimmed V and J ends, which lost 6 bases and 2 bases, there was a span of 23 bases. CDR3 size: 17 residues. In germline, CDR1 is MNHNS, CDR2 SASEGT. The CDR3 sequence: CASREHGPSPTPYEQYF. In DNA form, the CDR3 reads TGTGCCAGCAGAGAACACGGACCCAGCCCAACCCCCTACGAGCAGTACTTC.

This chain uses TRBV5-1 with TRBJ2-7; D is undetermined. This CDR3 region has 11 residues. V lost 0 bases to trimming and J lost 4 bases, with 2 bases between them. The germline CDR1 and CDR2 sequences are SGHRS and YFSETQ. Written as DNA, the CDR3 is TGCGCCAGCAGCTTGGAGTACGAGCAGTACTTC. It translates to CASSLEYEQYF.

This clone has a handful of counts. The J gene is TRBJ1-1, the V gene TRBV10-3, with 8 bases matching TRBD1. With 3 bases clipped from V and 5 bases from J, the junction kept 11 bases outside the gene matches. This CDR3 is 16 amino acids long. Germline values: CDR1 ENHRY, CDR2 SYGVKD. The CDR3 loop is CAISEATGEGGTEAFF. The CDR3 coding sequence is TGTGCCATCAGTGAAGCGACAGGGGAGGGCGGAACTGAAGCTTTCTTT.